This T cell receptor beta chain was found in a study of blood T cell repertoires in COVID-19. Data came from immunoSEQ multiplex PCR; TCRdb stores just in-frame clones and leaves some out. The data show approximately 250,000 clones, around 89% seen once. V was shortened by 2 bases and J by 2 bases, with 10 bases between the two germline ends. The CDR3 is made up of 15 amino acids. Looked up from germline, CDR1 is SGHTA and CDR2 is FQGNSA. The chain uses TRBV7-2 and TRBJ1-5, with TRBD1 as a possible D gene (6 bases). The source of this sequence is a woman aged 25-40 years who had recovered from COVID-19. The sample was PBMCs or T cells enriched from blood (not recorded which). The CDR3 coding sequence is TGTGCCAGCAGCTTAAGAGGGGGTGGCAATCAGCCCCAGCATTTT. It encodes CASSLRGGGNQPQHF.